Presented here are 20 T cell receptor beta chains from one specimen sequenced in a study of blood T cell repertoires in COVID-19. Assay used: immunoSEQ multiplex PCR; TCRdb lists only in-frame clones, some missing. The table records about 180,000 clones, 70% to 90% of them present only once. The sequencing input was peripheral blood. All receptors derive from a woman younger than 45 with active or convalescent COVID-19.

As for this clone: Other DNA sequences in the same sample also yield this CDR3. This chain joins TRBV11-3 and TRBJ2-1, with TRBD1 matching over 8 bases. The V segment lost 5 bases and the J segment 8 bases; nucleotides outside the gene matches: 2. This CDR3 spans 12 amino acids. The germline CDR1 and CDR2 sequences are SGHNT and YENEEA. In DNA, the CDR3 is TGTGCCAGCAGCCCCAGGGGGCATGAGCAGTTCTTC. This sequence encodes CASSPRGHEQFF.

The chain's CDR3 is CASSVNREGTGELFF. The CDR3 DNA reads TGTGCCAGCAGTGTCAACAGGGAGGGGACCGGGGAGCTGTTTTTT. The rearrangement joins TRBV2 to TRBJ2-2; D might be TRBD2 (7 bases). V was cut by 4 bases and J by 5 bases, with 14 bases left in between. Germline V gene data show CDR1 as SNHLY and CDR2 as FYNNEI. The CDR3 runs to 15 residues.

V gene TRBV27 combines with J gene TRBJ2-2, with D tentatively TRBD2 (6 bases). This CDR3 region has 16 residues. Trimming shortened V by 5 bases and J by 2 bases, and 15 bases separated the two germline ends. Germline CDR1 MNHEY, CDR2 SMNVEV (reference sequence). The CDR3 sequence is CASSLGTEGNTGELFF. The CDR3 region has the DNA TGTGCCAGCAGTCTTGGGACGGAGGGTAACACCGGGGAGCTGTTTTTT.

The genes are TRBV24-1 and TRBJ1-2; D remains ambiguous. The CDR3 spans 14 residues. Trimming took off 4 bases at V and 4 bases at J, with 12 bases between the two ends. Germline CDR1 reads KGHDR; CDR2 reads SFDVKD. CDR3 sequence: CATSDSRAVYGYTF. DNA of the CDR3: TGTGCCACCAGTGACTCCCGAGCGGTCTATGGCTACACCTTC.

V and J are TRBV28 and TRBJ1-1, with a weak D call TRBD1 (5 bases). The germline V gene encodes CDR1 MDHEN and CDR2 SYDVKM. V lost 2 bases to trimming and J lost 10 bases, with 11 bases between them. CDR3 length: 12 residues. The CDR3 nucleotides are TGTGCCAGCAGTTTACGGACAAATAGAGCTTTCTTT. It codes for CASSLRTNRAFF.

The genes are TRBV28 and TRBJ2-7; 7 positions agree with TRBD1. There are 13 residues in the CDR3. V was clipped by 10 bases and J by 6 bases; unmatched bases: 12. The germline V gene encodes CDR1 MDHEN and CDR2 SYDVKM. CDR3 in DNA: TGTGCCAACTCCAGGGGGACAGTCGGCGAGCAGTACTTC. Amino acids: CANSRGTVGEQYF.

The V and J genes are TRBV7-9 and TRBJ2-1; D remains ambiguous. V lost 2 bases and J lost 2, with 10 bases in between. The length of the CDR3 is 15 residues. Looked up from germline, CDR1 is SEHNR and CDR2 is FQNEAQ (reference sequence). For the CDR3, the DNA is TGTGCCAGCAGCTTAAAGTACTCGCCCTACAATGAGCAGTTCTTC. It codes for CASSLKYSPYNEQFF. Looking up the rest from reference TRBV7-9 and TRBJ2-1 gives the full variable domain: DTGVSQNPRHKITKRGQNVTFRCDPISEHNRLYWYRQTLGQGPEFLTYFQNEAQLEKSRLLSDRFSAERPKGSFSTLEIQRTEQGDSAMYLCASSLKYSPYNEQFFGPGTRLTVL.

The J gene is TRBJ1-5, the V gene TRBV19, with 10 bases identical to TRBD1. The J segment lost 2 bases and the V segment lost 6 bases, leaving 7 bases of the junction unmatched. The length of the CDR3 is 16 residues. Germline V gene data show CDR1 as LNHDA and CDR2 as SQIVND (reference sequence). The CDR3 DNA follows: TGTGCCAGTAGGCAGACAGGGGGCGAGGGCAATCAGCCCCAGCATTTT. Translated, it gives CASRQTGGEGNQPQHF.

This clone was seen just once. The V and J genes are TRBV19 and TRBJ1-6, with D perhaps TRBD1 (6 bases). With 4 bases removed from V and 3 bases from J, the gap between germline ends came to 10 bases. Germline V CDR1 and CDR2: LNHDA, SQIVND (reference sequence). This CDR3 comprises 15 residues. The CDR3 DNA reads TGTGCCAGTAGTACCCCAGGGGTCTATAATTCACCCCTCCACTTT. Translating gives CASSTPGVYNSPLHF.

The rearrangement uses TRBV6-2 or TRBV6-3 and TRBJ2-1; 9 positions agree with TRBD1. The ends lost 5 bases at V and 4 bases at J; junction bases unmatched: 6. This CDR3 region has 15 residues. Germline V gene lookup returns CDR1 MNHEY and CDR2 SVGEGT. The CDR3 region is CASSPTGGGYNEQFF. The CDR3 bases are TGTGCCAGCAGTCCGACAGGGGGTGGGTACAATGAGCAGTTCTTC.

The chain couples TRBV7-9 to TRBJ1-1, with D maybe TRBD1 (5 bases). CDR3 size: 13 residues. Trimming took off 7 bases at V and 6 bases at J, with 15 bases between the two ends. CDR1 and CDR2 from the germline V gene are SEHNR and FQNEAQ (reference sequence). The CDR3 DNA is TGTGCCAGCACCCCTAAGGAGGGACCTGAAGCTTTCTTT. Translated, it gives CASTPKEGPEAFF.

The chain joins TRBV5-1 to TRBJ1-4; D might be TRBD1 (5 bases). The V and J ends lost 0 bases and 6 bases respectively, with 6 bases between them. This CDR3 contains 13 residues. The germline gives CDR1 SGHRS, CDR2 YFSETQ. The CDR3 region has the DNA TGCGCCAGCAGCTTGGGGGACTATGAAAAACTGTTTTTT. This translates into CASSLGDYEKLFF.

The gene calls are TRBV7-6 and TRBJ1-4; D gene uncertain. Germline CDR1 reads SGHVS; CDR2 reads FNYEAQ. Trimming took 2 bases from V and 8 from J, leaving 12 bases between them. This CDR3 has 14 residues. CDR3 DNA sequence: TGTGCCAGCAGCTTACAGCCCGGAGGGGAAAAACTGTTTTTT. Its translation: CASSLQPGGEKLFF.

This clone appeared a few times. V gene TRBV7-9 combines with J gene TRBJ2-1, with 13 bases identical to TRBD2. Germline values: CDR1 SEHNR, CDR2 FQNEAQ (reference sequence). There are 17 residues in the CDR3. Trimming cost V 5 bases and J 3 bases; bases outside gene matches: 7. Here the CDR3 reads CASSKTSGRLRYNEQFF. The CDR3 nucleotides are TGTGCCAGCAGCAAGACTAGCGGGAGGTTACGCTACAATGAGCAGTTCTTC.

J is TRBJ2-2 and V is TRBV9; D possibly corresponds to TRBD1 (6 bases). V dropped 4 bases and J dropped 1 base, with 11 bases sitting between them. CDR1 SGDLS and CDR2 YYNGEE come from the germline V gene. The CDR3 is made up of 15 amino acids. The CDR3 DNA sequence: TGTGCCAGCAGCAAACGGACAGAGAACACCGGGGAGCTGTTTTTT. As protein: CASSKRTENTGELFF.

The J gene is TRBJ2-1, the V gene TRBV28, with a tentative D call TRBD1 (5 bases). Deletions cut 5 bases from V and 10 bases from J, with 24 bases between. There are 16 residues in the CDR3. Germline CDR1 and CDR2: MDHEN and SYDVKM. The CDR3 protein is CASSPPDNAVKGEQFF. Written as DNA, the CDR3 is TGTGCCAGCAGTCCCCCGGACAATGCAGTCAAGGGCGAGCAGTTCTTC.

V usage is TRBV27 and J usage is TRBJ1-1, with D perhaps TRBD1 (6 bases). The CDR3 is made up of 13 amino acids. Trimming shortened V by 1 base and J by 7 bases, and 10 bases separated the two germline ends. CDR1 and CDR2 from the germline V gene are MNHEY and SMNVEV (reference sequence). This chain's CDR3 is CASSLFGRGEAFF. As DNA, the CDR3 is TGTGCCAGCAGTTTATTCGGCAGGGGTGAAGCTTTCTTT.

The V and J genes are TRBV5-1 and TRBJ2-5; the match to TRBD1 covers 9 bases. The V gene end was trimmed by 0 bases and the J gene end by 1 base; junction bases not matched to a gene: 4. Germline CDR1 SGHRS, CDR2 YFSETQ. The CDR3 loop spans 16 amino acids. The CDR3 loop is CASSLAGQGLQETQYF. The CDR3 DNA reads TGCGCCAGCAGCTTGGCGGGACAGGGTCTCCAAGAGACCCAGTACTTC.

This chain links TRBV12-3 or TRBV12-4 with TRBJ2-4; D unresolved. This CDR3 spans 12 amino acids. The V end lost 6 bases, the J end lost 5 bases, and 8 bases lay between the germline ends. CDR3 sequence: CASRTDENIQYF. For the CDR3, the DNA is TGTGCCAGCAGAACTGATGAAAACATTCAGTACTTC.

The V call is TRBV7-6, the J call TRBJ2-1; D unresolved. The CDR3 length is 15 residues. CDR1 and CDR2 (germline): SGHVS, FNYEAQ. V was cut by 5 bases and J by 0 bases, with 11 bases left in between. Here the CDR3 DNA reads TGTGCCAGCAGCGGTATTTCCTACTCCTACAATGAGCAGTTCTTC. Translation gives CASSGISYSYNEQFF.